This T cell receptor (beta chain) derives from a study of beta chain features in type 1 diabetes. Overall study findings and caveats: VDJ junctions from patients with type 1 diabetes contained fewer insertions and more deletions. Within patients, naive, central memory and Treg TCRB repertoires seemed more similar than within healthy donors. TCRB CDR3s from Type 1 diabetes patients were moderately but significantly shorter in all four CD4+ subsets.

The CDR3 loop spans 14 amino acids. Germline V CDR1 and CDR2: SGDLS, YYNGEE. Trimming removed 0 bases from V and 1 base from J, with 4 bases in between. cDNA synthesis used the whole RNA isolate, giving expressed TCRB sequences. Produced via immunoSEQ multiplex PCR; TCRdb's table is partial and in-frame only. The table shows 500,000 to 800,000 clones, with 12% occurring only once. This clone occurred a few times. The target antigen is unknown. This sample includes further DNA sequences coding for the same CDR3. Sequencing used naive CD4+ T cells from blood. The receptor comes from a man under 40 with type 1 diabetes. The chain employs TRBV9 and TRBJ2-2; D unclear. The CDR3 nucleotides read TGTGCCAGCAGCGTAGGTGGGAACACCGGGGAGCTGTTTTTT. This translates into CASSVGGNTGELFF.